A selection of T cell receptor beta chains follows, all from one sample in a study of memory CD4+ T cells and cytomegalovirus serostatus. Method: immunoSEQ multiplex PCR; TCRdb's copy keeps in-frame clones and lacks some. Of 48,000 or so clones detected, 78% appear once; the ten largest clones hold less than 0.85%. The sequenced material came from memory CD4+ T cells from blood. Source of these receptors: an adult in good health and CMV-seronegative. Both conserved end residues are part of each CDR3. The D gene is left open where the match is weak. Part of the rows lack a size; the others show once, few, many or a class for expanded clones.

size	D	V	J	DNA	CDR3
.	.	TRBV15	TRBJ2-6	TGTGCCACCAGCAGGTACGGCCGGCAGTCATTTAGAACTGGGGCCAACGTCCTGACTTTC	CATSRYGRQSFRTGANVLTF
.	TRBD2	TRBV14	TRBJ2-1	TGTGCCAGCAGCCCTCTGGCGGGGGGGCAGAACAATGAGCAGTTCTTC	CASSPLAGGQNNEQFF
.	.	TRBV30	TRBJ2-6	TGTGCCTGGATGGCAGTCTCTTCGACTGGGGCCAACGTCCTGACTTTC	CAWMAVSSTGANVLTF
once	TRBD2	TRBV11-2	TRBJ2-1	TGTGCCAGCAGCCTGGGACTAAACAATGAGCAGTTCTTC	CASSLGLNNEQFF
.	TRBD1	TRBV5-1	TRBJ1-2	TGCGCCAGCAGCGTCGGGACAGGAGTGTATGGCTACACCTTC	CASSVGTGVYGYTF
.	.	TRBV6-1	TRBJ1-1	TGTGCCTATTCTAGGGGCAGTTTGAACACTGAAGCTTTCTTT	CAYSRGSLNTEAFF
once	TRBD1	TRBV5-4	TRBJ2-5	TGTGCCAGCAGTCTGGACAGGGTGGAGACCCAGTACTTC	CASSLDRVETQYF
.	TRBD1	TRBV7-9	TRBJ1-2	TGTGCCAGCAGCTCGGACAGGGTAGGCGGCTACACCTTC	CASSSDRVGGYTF
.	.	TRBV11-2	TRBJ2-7	TGTGCCAGCAGCTTAGAGGAGGGACCCTACTACGAGCAGTACTTC	CASSLEEGPYYEQYF
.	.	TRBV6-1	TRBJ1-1	TGTGCCGGGGGGGGCGATTTGAACACTGAAGCTTTCTTT	CAGGGDLNTEAFF
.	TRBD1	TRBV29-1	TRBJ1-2	TGCAGCACCGCAGGGGGCGCCAACTATGGCTACACCTTC	CSTAGGANYGYTF
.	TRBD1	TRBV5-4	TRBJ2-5	TGTGCCAGCAGCTTAACAGGGGCAGAAGAGACCCAGTACTTC	CASSLTGAEETQYF
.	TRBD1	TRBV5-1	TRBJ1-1	TGCGCCAGCAGCAGGGACAGGGGGAACACTGAAGCTTTCTTT	CASSRDRGNTEAFF
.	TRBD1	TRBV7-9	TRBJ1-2	TGTGCCAGCAGCCTCGTCCTGACAGGGAAGGGCGCTAACTATGGCTACACCTTC	CASSLVLTGKGANYGYTF
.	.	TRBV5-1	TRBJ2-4	TGCGCCAGCAGCTTCCAGGGTCCGGACATTCAGTACTTC	CASSFQGPDIQYF
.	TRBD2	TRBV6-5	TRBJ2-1	TGTGCCAGCAACCTCGGGGGGGCTGGGGTCAATGAGCAGTTCTTC	CASNLGGAGVNEQFF
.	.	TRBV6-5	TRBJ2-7	TGTGCCAGCAGTTACCGGGGGCGGGGAACCTACGAGCAGTACTTC	CASSYRGRGTYEQYF
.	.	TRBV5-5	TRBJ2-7	TGTGCCAGCAGTCCCGGGCCTCGCGGGGCCTTCGAGCAGTACTTC	CASSPGPRGAFEQYF
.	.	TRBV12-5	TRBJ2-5	TGTGCTAGTGGTTTGGAAACAGAAGAGACCCAGTACTTC	CASGLETEETQYF
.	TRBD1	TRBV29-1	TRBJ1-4	TGCAGCGTTGCCGGGACAGCCCATGAAAAACTGTTTTTT	CSVAGTAHEKLFF
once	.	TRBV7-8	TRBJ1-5	TGTGCCAGCAGCTTAGATGGGGCCAGTAATCAGCCCCAGCATTTT	CASSLDGASNQPQHF
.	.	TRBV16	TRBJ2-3	TGTGCCAGCAGCCCGACAGATACGCAGTATTTT	CASSPTDTQYF
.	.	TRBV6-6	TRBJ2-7	TGTGCCAGCAGTAAGGACAGCAGGTCTTACGAGCAGTACTTC	CASSKDSRSYEQYF
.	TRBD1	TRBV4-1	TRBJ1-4	TGCGCCAGCAGCCAAGATCCCGAAAGGGGACAGGGAAGGAGGGCTAATGAAAAACTGTTTTTT	CASSQDPERGQGRRANEKLFF
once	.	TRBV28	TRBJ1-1	TGTGCCAGCTCAGGGTGGGATACTGAAGCTTTCTTT	CASSGWDTEAFF
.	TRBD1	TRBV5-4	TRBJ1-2	TGTGCCAGCAGCTTCGGGCCCCAAGGGGGCTACTATGGCTACACCTTC	CASSFGPQGGYYGYTF
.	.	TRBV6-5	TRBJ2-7	TGTGCCAGCCGCCGAGACGGTAACGGCGAGCAGTACTTC	CASRRDGNGEQYF
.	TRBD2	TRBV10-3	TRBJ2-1	TGTGCCATCAGTGAGTCGGGCGGGAGGGCCTCCTACAATGAGCAGTTCTTC	CAISESGGRASYNEQFF
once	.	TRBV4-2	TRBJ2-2	TGTGCCAGCAGCCGCACCGACAGGCGCGTTGGCGGGGAGCTGTTTTTT	CASSRTDRRVGGELFF
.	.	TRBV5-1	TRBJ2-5	TGCGCCAGCAGCTCACTTAGGGGGGAGACCCAGTACTTC	CASSSLRGETQYF
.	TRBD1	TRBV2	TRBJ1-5	TGTGCCAGCAAGGACAGGCTCGATCAGCCCCAGCATTTT	CASKDRLDQPQHF
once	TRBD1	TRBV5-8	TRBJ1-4	TGTGCCAGCAGCTACGCCGGGGGACAGGGGTCAGATAATGAAAAACTGTTTTTT	CASSYAGGQGSDNEKLFF
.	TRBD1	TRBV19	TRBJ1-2	TGTGCCAGTAGTATTTGGACAGGGGTAGGCTACACCTTC	CASSIWTGVGYTF
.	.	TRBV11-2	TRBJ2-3	TGTGCCAGCAGCTTATCCCCGTATGGCACAGATACGCAGTATTTT	CASSLSPYGTDTQYF
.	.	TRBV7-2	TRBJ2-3	TGTGCCAGCAGCTTCGGAAGGACACGAGTAACAGATACGCAGTATTTT	CASSFGRTRVTDTQYF
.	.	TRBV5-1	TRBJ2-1	TGCGCCAGCAGCTTTGGGGTGGACAATGAGCAGTTCTTC	CASSFGVDNEQFF
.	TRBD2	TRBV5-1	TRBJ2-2	TGCGCCAGCAGCTTAGCGGGAGTGGAAACCGGGGAGCTGTTTTTT	CASSLAGVETGELFF
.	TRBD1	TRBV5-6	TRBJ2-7	TGTGCCAGCAGTTTCTACGCCGGGACAGGGGGCGACGAGCAGTACTTC	CASSFYAGTGGDEQYF